This TCR delta chain came from a study of gamma-delta T cells after stem cell transplantation. TCRdb re-called the RT-PCR reads via CATT. The profile covers 1,500 to 2,000 delta-chain clones, with around 4.4% appearing a single time and roughly 12% taken by the ten largest. This clone is categorized as medium-sized. The sample consisted of gamma-delta T cells. The TCR sequence derives from a human donor. It is not recorded whose cells these are; they may come from a transplant donor.

This CDR3 is CACDLIRSTGGYDPDKLIF. The CDR3 coding sequence is TGTGCCTGTGACCTAATAAGGAGTACTGGGGGATACGATCCCGATAAACTCATCTTT. The chain uses TRDV2 and TRDJ1, with TRDD3 identical over 13 bases. Losses at the gene ends were 3 bases for V and 3 bases for J; bases not matched to a gene: 15. Germline V gene sequence: CDR1 GEAIGNYY, CDR2 EKD. CDR3 size: 19 residues.